This is a list of T cell receptor beta chains from one sample in a study of T cells in Graves' hyperthyroidism and ophthalmopathy. TCRdb recomputed calls from the multiplex PCR reads with MiXCR, one row per CDR3 protein. Here the sample spans about 560,000 distinct CDR3 sequences, more than 15% being singletons. The sequenced sample consisted of blood. The source of these receptors is a woman aged 25 to 39 with Graves' hyperthyroidism. Each CDR3 is given with its conserved first and last residue. D genes are given only for firm matches. Where a row states a size, it is once, few, many or the class of an expanded clone; other rows omit it.

clone_size: many
j_call: TRBJ2-1
v_call: TRBV3-1
d_call: -
cdr3_aa: CASSQDPGRGEQFF
cdr3_nt: TGTGCCAGCAGCCAAGATCCAGGACGCGGCGAGCAGTTCTTC

clone_size: -
j_call: TRBJ2-4
v_call: TRBV9
d_call: -
cdr3_aa: CASSVGGFQNIQYF
cdr3_nt: TGTGCCAGCAGCGTAGGAGGGTTTCAAAACATTCAGTACTTC

clone_size: -
j_call: TRBJ2-5
v_call: TRBV20-1
d_call: -
cdr3_aa: CSTTLLGQETQYF
cdr3_nt: TGCAGTACGACCCTGTTGGGGCAAGAGACCCAGTACTTC

clone_size: few
j_call: TRBJ2-3
v_call: TRBV12-3/TRBV12-4
d_call: -
cdr3_aa: CASSRSGGTQYF
cdr3_nt: TGTGCCAGCAGCCGATCCGGGGGTACGCAGTATTTT

clone_size: many
j_call: TRBJ2-7
v_call: TRBV27
d_call: TRBD2
cdr3_aa: CASSGLAGGPLGEQYF
cdr3_nt: TGTGCCAGCAGTGGACTAGCGGGAGGGCCCTTAGGCGAGCAGTACTTC

clone_size: many
j_call: TRBJ2-2
v_call: TRBV12-3/TRBV12-4
d_call: TRBD1
cdr3_aa: CASSNNRGPGELFF
cdr3_nt: TGTGCCAGCAGTAACAACAGGGGTCCCGGGGAGCTGTTTTTT

clone_size: many
j_call: TRBJ2-3
v_call: TRBV20-1
d_call: TRBD2
cdr3_aa: CSAGLAGATDTQYF
cdr3_nt: TGCAGTGCTGGACTAGCGGGAGCCACAGATACGCAGTATTTT

clone_size: few
j_call: TRBJ2-2
v_call: TRBV14
d_call: TRBD2
cdr3_aa: CASRYSGRGVGELFF
cdr3_nt: TGTGCCAGCCGCTATAGCGGGAGGGGTGTCGGGGAGCTGTTTTTT

clone_size: -
j_call: TRBJ1-5
v_call: TRBV7-2
d_call: -
cdr3_aa: CASSPDWEGNQPQHF
cdr3_nt: TGTGCCAGCAGCCCAGACTGGGAGGGCAATCAGCCCCAGCATTTT

clone_size: many
j_call: TRBJ2-1
v_call: TRBV27
d_call: -
cdr3_aa: CASSSQGPLLNNEQFF
cdr3_nt: TGTGCCAGCAGTTCACAAGGACCTCTGTTAAACAATGAGCAGTTCTTC

clone_size: -
j_call: TRBJ1-2
v_call: TRBV20-1
d_call: -
cdr3_aa: CSAREGREYGYTF
cdr3_nt: TGCAGTGCTAGGGAAGGAAGGGAATATGGCTACACCTTC

clone_size: few
j_call: TRBJ2-1
v_call: TRBV11-2
d_call: -
cdr3_aa: CASSQVGPPHEQFF
cdr3_nt: TGTGCCAGCAGCCAAGTTGGTCCCCCCCATGAGCAGTTCTTC

clone_size: many
j_call: TRBJ2-7
v_call: TRBV11-2
d_call: -
cdr3_aa: CASSFMSDSYSYEQYF
cdr3_nt: TGTGCCAGCAGCTTTATGAGCGACTCATACTCCTACGAGCAGTACTTC

clone_size: many
j_call: TRBJ2-7
v_call: TRBV2
d_call: TRBD2
cdr3_aa: CASTAGGPYEQYF
cdr3_nt: TGTGCCAGCACAGCGGGAGGACCCTACGAGCAGTACTTC

clone_size: many
j_call: TRBJ2-7
v_call: TRBV11-1
d_call: TRBD2
cdr3_aa: CASRRGTSGAYEQYF
cdr3_nt: TGTGCCAGCAGGAGAGGGACTAGCGGGGCCTACGAGCAGTACTTC

clone_size: -
j_call: TRBJ2-1
v_call: TRBV4-3
d_call: -
cdr3_aa: CASSQYGGNEQFF
cdr3_nt: TGCGCCAGCAGCCAATACGGTGGGAATGAGCAGTTCTTC

clone_size: many
j_call: TRBJ2-5
v_call: TRBV12-3/TRBV12-4
d_call: -
cdr3_aa: CASSFRSEKETQYF
cdr3_nt: TGTGCCAGCAGTTTTCGATCGGAGAAGGAGACCCAGTACTTC

clone_size: many
j_call: TRBJ1-1
v_call: TRBV5-1
d_call: -
cdr3_aa: CASSPNAGRGLYTEAFF
cdr3_nt: TGCGCCAGCAGCCCGAACGCGGGCCGGGGTTTATACACTGAAGCTTTCTTT

clone_size: many
j_call: TRBJ1-1
v_call: TRBV28
d_call: -
cdr3_aa: CASSLLWGSSSEAFF
cdr3_nt: TGTGCCAGCAGTTTATTGTGGGGCAGCAGCTCTGAAGCTTTCTTT

clone_size: few
j_call: TRBJ2-3
v_call: TRBV30
d_call: -
cdr3_aa: CACLPRWGVGTDTQYF
cdr3_nt: TGTGCCTGCCTTCCCCGCTGGGGAGTTGGCACAGATACGCAGTATTTT

clone_size: many
j_call: TRBJ1-1
v_call: TRBV27
d_call: -
cdr3_aa: CASWRSAANTEAFF
cdr3_nt: TGTGCCAGCTGGCGGAGCGCAGCGAACACTGAAGCTTTCTTT

clone_size: many
j_call: TRBJ1-1
v_call: TRBV4-3
d_call: -
cdr3_aa: CASSQDPHGRDTEAFF
cdr3_nt: TGCGCCAGCAGCCAAGATCCTCACGGGAGGGACACTGAAGCTTTCTTT

clone_size: many
j_call: TRBJ1-1
v_call: TRBV7-2
d_call: TRBD1
cdr3_aa: CASSAQGARAFF
cdr3_nt: TGTGCCAGCAGCGCACAGGGGGCGCGGGCTTTCTTT

clone_size: many
j_call: TRBJ1-2
v_call: TRBV20-1
d_call: -
cdr3_aa: CSARGSEFDYGYTF
cdr3_nt: TGCAGTGCTAGAGGGTCCGAGTTTGATTATGGCTACACCTTC

clone_size: many
j_call: TRBJ2-3
v_call: TRBV28
d_call: -
cdr3_aa: CASSLSGYLTDTQYF
cdr3_nt: TGTGCCAGCAGTCTGAGCGGGTATCTCACAGATACGCAGTATTTT

clone_size: -
j_call: TRBJ2-7
v_call: TRBV29-1
d_call: -
cdr3_aa: CSVEMGNYEQYF
cdr3_nt: TGCAGCGTTGAAATGGGAAACTACGAGCAGTACTTC

clone_size: many
j_call: TRBJ2-5
v_call: TRBV7-8
d_call: -
cdr3_aa: CASSLFSRGETQYF
cdr3_nt: TGTGCCAGCAGCTTATTCTCAAGGGGGGAGACCCAGTACTTC

clone_size: few
j_call: TRBJ1-5
v_call: TRBV5-8
d_call: -
cdr3_aa: CASSLAISEGVDQPQHF
cdr3_nt: TGTGCCAGCAGCTTGGCAATCTCAGAGGGAGTGGATCAGCCCCAGCATTTT

clone_size: -
j_call: TRBJ2-3
v_call: TRBV27
d_call: -
cdr3_aa: CASSLQMGWLGWGSDTQYF
cdr3_nt: TGTGCCAGCAGTTTACAGATGGGGTGGTTGGGGTGGGGGTCAGATACGCAGTATTTT

clone_size: few
j_call: TRBJ2-7
v_call: TRBV5-1
d_call: -
cdr3_aa: CASSIGTEASYEQYF
cdr3_nt: TGCGCCAGCAGCATAGGGACGGAAGCCTCCTACGAGCAGTACTTC

clone_size: many
j_call: TRBJ2-7
v_call: TRBV7-2
d_call: -
cdr3_aa: CASSLSGISYEQYF
cdr3_nt: TGTGCCAGCAGTTTATCCGGGATTTCCTACGAGCAGTACTTC

clone_size: -
j_call: TRBJ2-1
v_call: TRBV6-5
d_call: -
cdr3_aa: CASSYLSSDLHEQFF
cdr3_nt: TGTGCCAGCAGTTACTTATCTTCAGATCTACATGAGCAGTTCTTC

clone_size: -
j_call: TRBJ2-7
v_call: TRBV2
d_call: TRBD2
cdr3_aa: CASRMTSGSNNEQYF
cdr3_nt: TGTGCCAGCAGAATGACTAGCGGGAGCAACAACGAGCAGTACTTC

clone_size: many
j_call: TRBJ1-5
v_call: TRBV2
d_call: -
cdr3_aa: CASRGIRSGNQPQHF
cdr3_nt: TGTGCCAGCAGGGGCATTCGTAGTGGCAATCAGCCCCAGCATTTT

clone_size: many
j_call: TRBJ2-1
v_call: TRBV15
d_call: TRBD2
cdr3_aa: CATTIGTSGYNEQFF
cdr3_nt: TGTGCCACCACAATAGGGACTAGCGGCTACAATGAGCAGTTCTTC

clone_size: once
j_call: TRBJ2-1
v_call: TRBV20-1
d_call: -
cdr3_aa: CSASGYLSYNEQFF
cdr3_nt: TGCAGTGCTTCCGGTTACCTCTCCTACAATGAGCAGTTCTTC

clone_size: few
j_call: TRBJ1-1
v_call: TRBV7-3
d_call: TRBD1
cdr3_aa: CASSTQGFGTEAFF
cdr3_nt: TGTGCCAGCAGCACACAGGGGTTTGGCACTGAAGCTTTCTTT

clone_size: many
j_call: TRBJ2-7
v_call: TRBV3-1
d_call: -
cdr3_aa: CASSHSVLVLGRYEQYF
cdr3_nt: TGTGCCAGCAGCCATTCAGTTCTGGTCCTGGGGCGATACGAGCAGTACTTC

clone_size: few
j_call: TRBJ2-6
v_call: TRBV12-3/TRBV12-4
d_call: -
cdr3_aa: CASSLFGLPSVLTF
cdr3_nt: TGTGCCAGCAGTCTGTTTGGCCTGCCCTCCGTCCTGACTTTC

clone_size: few
j_call: TRBJ1-2
v_call: TRBV12-3/TRBV12-4
d_call: -
cdr3_aa: CASRISGSHGYGYTF
cdr3_nt: TGTGCCAGCAGAATATCAGGGAGTCATGGCTATGGCTACACCTTC

clone_size: few
j_call: TRBJ1-3
v_call: TRBV12-5
d_call: -
cdr3_aa: CASGFSIRDSGNTIYF
cdr3_nt: TGTGCTAGTGGTTTTTCGATAAGAGACTCTGGAAACACCATATATTTT

clone_size: few
j_call: TRBJ2-7
v_call: TRBV7-2
d_call: -
cdr3_aa: CASSFGPRAGYEQYF
cdr3_nt: TGTGCCAGCAGCTTTGGACCCCGGGCGGGATACGAGCAGTACTTC

clone_size: many
j_call: TRBJ1-2
v_call: TRBV5-1
d_call: -
cdr3_aa: CASSRDASHNYGYTF
cdr3_nt: TGCGCCAGCAGCAGAGACGCGAGCCATAACTATGGCTACACCTTC

clone_size: -
j_call: TRBJ1-1
v_call: TRBV7-9
d_call: -
cdr3_aa: CASSPLPNTEAFF
cdr3_nt: TGTGCCAGCAGCCCCCTCCCGAACACTGAAGCTTTCTTT

clone_size: many
j_call: TRBJ2-1
v_call: TRBV7-9
d_call: -
cdr3_aa: CASSPTAKPSYNEQFF
cdr3_nt: TGTGCCAGCAGCCCCACGGCTAAACCCTCCTACAATGAGCAGTTCTTC

clone_size: few
j_call: TRBJ2-3
v_call: TRBV20-1
d_call: -
cdr3_aa: CSARVRYTQYF
cdr3_nt: TGCAGTGCTAGGGTGCGATATACGCAGTATTTT

clone_size: once
j_call: TRBJ2-1
v_call: TRBV30
d_call: -
cdr3_aa: CASNQGNEQFF
cdr3_nt: TGTGCCAGCAACCAGGGGAATGAGCAGTTCTTC

clone_size: few
j_call: TRBJ2-7
v_call: TRBV10-3
d_call: -
cdr3_aa: CAISASTLLSEQYF
cdr3_nt: TGTGCCATCAGTGCCTCTACTCTCTTAAGCGAGCAGTACTTC